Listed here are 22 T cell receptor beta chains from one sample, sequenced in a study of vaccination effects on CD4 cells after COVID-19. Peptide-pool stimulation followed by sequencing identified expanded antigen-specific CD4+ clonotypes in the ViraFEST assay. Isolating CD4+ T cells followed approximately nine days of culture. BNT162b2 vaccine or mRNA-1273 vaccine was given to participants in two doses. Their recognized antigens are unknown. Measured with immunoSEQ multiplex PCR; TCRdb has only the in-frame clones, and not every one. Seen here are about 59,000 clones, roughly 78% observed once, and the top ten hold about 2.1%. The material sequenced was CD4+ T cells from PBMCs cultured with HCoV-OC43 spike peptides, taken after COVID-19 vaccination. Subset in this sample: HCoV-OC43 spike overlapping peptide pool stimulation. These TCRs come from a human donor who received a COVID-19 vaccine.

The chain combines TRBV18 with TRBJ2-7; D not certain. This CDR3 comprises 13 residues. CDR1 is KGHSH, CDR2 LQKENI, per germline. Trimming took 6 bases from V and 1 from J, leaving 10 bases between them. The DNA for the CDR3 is TGTGCCAGCTCTCCAGACCCTTCCTACGAGCAGTACGTC. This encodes CASSPDPSYEQYV.

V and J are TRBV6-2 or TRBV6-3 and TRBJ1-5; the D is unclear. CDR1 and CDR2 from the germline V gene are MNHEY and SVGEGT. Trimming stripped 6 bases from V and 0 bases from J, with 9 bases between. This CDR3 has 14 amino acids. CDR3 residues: CASSRPYSNQPQHF. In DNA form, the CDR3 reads TGTGCCAGCAGCCGACCCTATAGCAATCAGCCCCAGCATTTT.

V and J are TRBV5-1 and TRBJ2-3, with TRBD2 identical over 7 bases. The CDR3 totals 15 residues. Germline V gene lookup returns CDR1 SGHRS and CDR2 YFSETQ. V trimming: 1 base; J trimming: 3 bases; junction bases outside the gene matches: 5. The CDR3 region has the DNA TGCGCCAGCAGCTTGCAAGCGGGGCGGACAGATACGCAGTATTTT. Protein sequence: CASSLQAGRTDTQYF. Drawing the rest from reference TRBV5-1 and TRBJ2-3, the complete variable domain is KAGVTQTPRYLIKTRGQQVTLSCSPISGHRSVSWYQQTPGQGLQFLFEYFSETQRNKGNFPGRFSGRQFSNSRSEMNVSTLELGDSALYLCASSLQAGRTDTQYFGPGTRLTVL.

The CDR3 spells CASSEASGLTEAFF. The CDR3 nucleotides are TGTGCCAGCAGTGAAGCGTCAGGGCTCACTGAAGCTTTCTTT. V is TRBV6-1 and J is TRBJ1-1; TRBD1 might be the D (5 bases). V dropped 0 bases and J dropped 4 bases, with 9 bases sitting between them. The germline V gene has CDR1 MNHNS and CDR2 SASEGT. The CDR3 loop spans 14 amino acids.

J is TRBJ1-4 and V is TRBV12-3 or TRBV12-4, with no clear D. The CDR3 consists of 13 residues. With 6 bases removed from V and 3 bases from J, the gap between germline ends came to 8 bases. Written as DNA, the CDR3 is TGTGCCAGCAGGGCCGGGTCTAATGAAAAACTGTTTTTT. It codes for CASRAGSNEKLFF.

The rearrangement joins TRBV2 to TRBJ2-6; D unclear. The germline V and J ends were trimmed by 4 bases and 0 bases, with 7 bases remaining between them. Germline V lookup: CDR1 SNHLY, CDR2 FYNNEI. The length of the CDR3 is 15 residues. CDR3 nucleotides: TGTGCCAGCAGTGTGATCCCCTCTGGGGCCAACGTCCTGACTTTC. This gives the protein CASSVIPSGANVLTF.

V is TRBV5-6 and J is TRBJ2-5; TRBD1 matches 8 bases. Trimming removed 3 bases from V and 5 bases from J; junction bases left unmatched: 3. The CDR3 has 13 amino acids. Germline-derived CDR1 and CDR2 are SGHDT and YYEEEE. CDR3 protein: CASSYDRGETQYF. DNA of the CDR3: TGTGCCAGCAGCTATGACAGGGGCGAGACCCAGTACTTC.

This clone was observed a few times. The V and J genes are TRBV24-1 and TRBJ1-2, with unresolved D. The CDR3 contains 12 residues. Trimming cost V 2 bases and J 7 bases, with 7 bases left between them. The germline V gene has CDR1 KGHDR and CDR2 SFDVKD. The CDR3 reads CATSDWAGGYTF. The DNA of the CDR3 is TGTGCCACCAGTGATTGGGCAGGTGGCTACACCTTC.

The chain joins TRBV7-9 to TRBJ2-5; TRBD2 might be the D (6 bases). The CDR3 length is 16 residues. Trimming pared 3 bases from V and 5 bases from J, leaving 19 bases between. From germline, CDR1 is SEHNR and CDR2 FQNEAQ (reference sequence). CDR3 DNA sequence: TGTGCCAGCAGCTTGGCAGGGCCCTCGGGAGTGGAGACCCAGTACTTC. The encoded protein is CASSLAGPSGVETQYF.

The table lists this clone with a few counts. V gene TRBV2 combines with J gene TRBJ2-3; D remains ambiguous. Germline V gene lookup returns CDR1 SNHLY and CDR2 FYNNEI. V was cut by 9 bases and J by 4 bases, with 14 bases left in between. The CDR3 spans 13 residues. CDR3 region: CARQNAASDTQYF. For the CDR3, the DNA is TGTGCCAGACAGAACGCGGCATCAGATACGCAGTATTTT.

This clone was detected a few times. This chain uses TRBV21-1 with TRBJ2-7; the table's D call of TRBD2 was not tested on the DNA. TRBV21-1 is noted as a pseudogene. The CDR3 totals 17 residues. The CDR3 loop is CASSKGGTEPYSYEQYV. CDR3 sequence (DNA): TGTGCCAGCAGCAAAGGAGGCACGGAACCTTACTCCTACGAGCAGTACGTC.

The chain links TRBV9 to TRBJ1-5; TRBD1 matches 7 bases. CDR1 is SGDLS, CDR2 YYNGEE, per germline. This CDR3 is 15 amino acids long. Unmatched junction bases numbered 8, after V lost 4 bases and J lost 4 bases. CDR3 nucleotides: TGTGCCAGCAGCTCCAGGGGACAGCAGAATCAGCCCCAGCATTTT. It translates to CASSSRGQQNQPQHF.

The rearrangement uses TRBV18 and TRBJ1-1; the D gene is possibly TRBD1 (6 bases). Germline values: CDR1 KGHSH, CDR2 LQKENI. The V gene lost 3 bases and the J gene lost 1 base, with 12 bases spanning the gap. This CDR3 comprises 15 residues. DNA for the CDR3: TGTGCCAGCTCACCCTGGGGGGGCCAGAACACTGAAGCTTTCTTT. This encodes CASSPWGGQNTEAFF.

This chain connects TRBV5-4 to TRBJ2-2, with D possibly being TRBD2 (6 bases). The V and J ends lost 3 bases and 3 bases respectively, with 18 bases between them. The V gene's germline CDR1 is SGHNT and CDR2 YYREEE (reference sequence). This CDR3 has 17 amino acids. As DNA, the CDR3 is TGTGCCAGCAGCTCTTGGGGGACTGGGGCTCACACCGGGGAGCTGTTTTTT. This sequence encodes CASSSWGTGAHTGELFF.

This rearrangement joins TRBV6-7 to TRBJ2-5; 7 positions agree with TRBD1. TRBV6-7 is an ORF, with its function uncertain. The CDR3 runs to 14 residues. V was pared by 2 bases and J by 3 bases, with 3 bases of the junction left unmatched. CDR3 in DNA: TGTGCCAGCAGTTACGAGGGACAGAAAGAGACCCAGTACTTC. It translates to CASSYEGQKETQYF.

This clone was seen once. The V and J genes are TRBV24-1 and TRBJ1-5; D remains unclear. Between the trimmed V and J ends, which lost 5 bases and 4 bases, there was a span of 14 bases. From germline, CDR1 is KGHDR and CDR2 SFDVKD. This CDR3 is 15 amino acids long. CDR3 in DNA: TGTGCCACCAGTGCGACGGGGTCCGATAATCAGCCCCAGCATTTT. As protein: CATSATGSDNQPQHF.

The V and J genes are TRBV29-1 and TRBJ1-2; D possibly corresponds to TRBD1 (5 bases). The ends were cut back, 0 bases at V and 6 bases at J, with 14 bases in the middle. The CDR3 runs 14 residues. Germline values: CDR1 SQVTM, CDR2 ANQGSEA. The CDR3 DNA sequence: TGCAGCGTTGAAGATCCGCAGGGAAAGCATGGCTACACCTTC. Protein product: CSVEDPQGKHGYTF. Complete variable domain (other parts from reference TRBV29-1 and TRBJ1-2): SAVISQKPSRDICQRGTSLTIQCQVDSQVTMMFWYRQQPGQSLTLIATANQGSEATYESGFVIDKFPISRPNLTFSTLTVSNMSPEDSSIYLCSVEDPQGKHGYTFGSGTRLTVV.

CDR3 DNA: TGCGCCAGCAGCTTGCGGGGGGGGCCGGTCTACAATGAGCAGTTCTTC. It specifies CASSLRGGPVYNEQFF. The chain uses TRBV5-1 and TRBJ2-1; TRBD2 matches 8 bases. The length of the CDR3 is 16 residues. The ends lost 1 base at V and 3 bases at J; junction bases unmatched: 6. Germline V gives CDR1 SGHRS, CDR2 YFSETQ.

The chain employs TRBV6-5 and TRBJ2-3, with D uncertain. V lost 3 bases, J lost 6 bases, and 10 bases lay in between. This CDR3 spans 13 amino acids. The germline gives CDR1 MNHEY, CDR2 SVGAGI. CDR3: CASSYGLGDTQYF. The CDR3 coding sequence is TGTGCCAGCAGTTATGGTTTGGGGGATACGCAGTATTTT.

The CDR3 region is CAISGSFSTDTQYF. CDR3 bases: TGTGCCATTAGCGGGTCCTTCAGCACAGATACGCAGTATTTT. This sequence joins TRBV7-2 and TRBJ2-3; 7 nucleotides match TRBD2. CDR3 length: 14 amino acids. With V trimmed by 10 bases and J by 0 bases, 7 bases remained unmatched. Germline CDR1 is SGHTA and CDR2 is FQGNSA.

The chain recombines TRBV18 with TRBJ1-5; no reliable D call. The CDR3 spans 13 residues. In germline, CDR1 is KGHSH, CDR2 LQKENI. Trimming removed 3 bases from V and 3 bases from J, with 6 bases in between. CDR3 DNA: TGTGCCAGCTCACCTGATGCCAATCAGCCCCAGCATTTT. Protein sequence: CASSPDANQPQHF.

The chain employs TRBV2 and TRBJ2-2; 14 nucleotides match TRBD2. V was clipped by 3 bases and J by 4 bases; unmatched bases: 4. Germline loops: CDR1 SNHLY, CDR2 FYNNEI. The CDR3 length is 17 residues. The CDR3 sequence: CASSERLAGGPTGELFF. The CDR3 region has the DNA TGTGCCAGCAGTGAGAGACTAGCGGGGGGGCCCACCGGGGAGCTGTTTTTT.